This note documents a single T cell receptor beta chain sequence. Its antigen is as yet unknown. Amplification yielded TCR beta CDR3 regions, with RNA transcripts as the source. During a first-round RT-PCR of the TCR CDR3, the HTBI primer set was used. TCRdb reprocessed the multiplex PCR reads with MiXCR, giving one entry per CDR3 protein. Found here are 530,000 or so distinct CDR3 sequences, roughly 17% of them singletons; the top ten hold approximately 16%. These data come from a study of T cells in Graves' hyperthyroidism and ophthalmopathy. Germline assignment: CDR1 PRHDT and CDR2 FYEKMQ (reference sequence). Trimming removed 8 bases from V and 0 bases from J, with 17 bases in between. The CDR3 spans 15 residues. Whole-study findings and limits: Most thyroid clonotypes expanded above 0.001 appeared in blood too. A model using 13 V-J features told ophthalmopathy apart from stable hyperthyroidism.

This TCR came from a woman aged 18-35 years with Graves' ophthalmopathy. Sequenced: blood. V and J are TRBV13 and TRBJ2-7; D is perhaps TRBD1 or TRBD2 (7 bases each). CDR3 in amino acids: CASGGGAGGSYEQYF. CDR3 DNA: TGTGCCAGCGGAGGGGGGGCAGGGGGCTCCTACGAGCAGTACTTC. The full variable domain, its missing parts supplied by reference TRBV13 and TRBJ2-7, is AAGVIQSPRHLIKEKRETATLKCYPIPRHDTVYWYQQGPGQDPQFLISFYEKMQSDKGSIPDRFSAQQFSDYHSELNMSSLELGDSALYFCASGGGAGGSYEQYFGPGTRLTVT.